These T cell receptor beta chains were read from a single sample in a study of T cell changes during pregnancy in multiple sclerosis. Clones were sequenced by immunoSEQ multiplex PCR, and TCRdb holds only the in-frame ones, with some missing. The repertoire holds approximately 130,000 clones, with about 95% as singletons. This specimen was peripheral blood, taken after pregnancy. These receptors all come from a female donor with multiple sclerosis, enrolled in a pregnancy study. Both conserved end residues are part of each CDR3. Each record gives: J gene, D gene, V gene, clone size, CDR3 protein, CDR3 DNA. The D gene is left open where the match is weak. Clone size is stated in some rows and not others, as once, few, many or a class when expanded.

TRBJ2-1,TRBD2,TRBV5-1,.,CASSTYSGRDEQFF,TGCGCCAGCAGCACTTATAGCGGGAGAGACGAGCAGTTCTTC
TRBJ2-1,TRBD2,TRBV4-2,.,CASSSTSGRAGYNEQFF,TGTGCCAGCAGCAGCACTAGCGGGAGGGCCGGCTACAATGAGCAGTTCTTC
TRBJ2-3,.,TRBV6-5,once,CASSYGQNTDTQYF,TGTGCCAGCAGTTACGGACAAAACACAGATACGCAGTATTTT
TRBJ1-2,TRBD1,TRBV19,.,CASSSSRDRFYGYTF,TGTGCCAGTAGTAGCTCACGGGACAGATTCTATGGCTACACCTTC
TRBJ1-2,TRBD1,TRBV6-6,.,CASRTGQYNYGYTF,TGTGCCAGCAGGACGGGACAGTATAACTATGGCTACACCTTC
TRBJ2-1,.,TRBV10-3,.,CAISGTLEGNEQFF,TGTGCCATCAGTGGGACTCTGGAGGGGAATGAGCAGTTCTTC
TRBJ2-7,.,TRBV6-1,.,CASSENRAPQYEQYF,TGTGCCAGCAGTGAAAACCGTGCGCCGCAATACGAGCAGTACTTC
TRBJ1-4,TRBD1,TRBV7-9,once,CASSRDRGFRFLNDEKLFF,TGTGCCAGCAGCCGTGACAGGGGGTTTCGTTTTTTGAATGATGAAAAACTGTTTTTT
TRBJ1-2,.,TRBV19,few,CASSIDDAGNGYGYTF,TGTGCCAGTAGTATAGATGACGCGGGGAACGGTTATGGCTACACCTTC
TRBJ1-4,TRBD1,TRBV15,.,CATSRVGQGDEKLFF,TGTGCCACCAGCAGAGTGGGACAGGGAGACGAAAAACTGTTTTTT
TRBJ2-7,TRBD1,TRBV11-3,.,CASSPGWGQGYEQYF,TGTGCCAGCAGCCCCGGGTGGGGACAGGGCTACGAGCAGTACTTC
TRBJ2-1,.,TRBV6-4,.,CASSALTGVEQFF,TGTGCCAGCAGTGCCCTTACGGGGGTCGAGCAGTTCTTC
TRBJ2-1,TRBD1,TRBV5-1,.,CASSLVIGTGTYNEQFF,TGCGCCAGCAGCTTGGTTATAGGGACAGGGACCTACAATGAGCAGTTCTTC
TRBJ1-2,TRBD1,TRBV5-6,.,CASSLSGHDRGRGYTF,TGTGCCAGCAGCTTGTCTGGGCACGACAGGGGGCGCGGCTACACCTTC
TRBJ1-5,.,TRBV19,once,CASSIQGQSNQPQHF,TGTGCCAGTAGTATACAGGGGCAGAGCAATCAGCCCCAGCATTTT
TRBJ2-1,TRBD1,TRBV27,.,CASSLVRGRGQSYNEQFF,TGTGCCAGCAGTTTAGTAAGGGGCCGGGGACAGAGCTACAATGAGCAGTTCTTC
TRBJ2-7,TRBD1,TRBV6-1,.,CASNPGQGKHEQYF,TGTGCCAGCAATCCGGGACAGGGGAAACACGAGCAGTACTTC
TRBJ2-2,.,TRBV5-5,.,CASSPGANTGELFF,TGTGCCAGCAGCCCGGGTGCGAACACCGGGGAGCTGTTTTTT
TRBJ2-3,TRBD1,TRBV19,.,CASRRQGIEPLGHTDTQYF,TGTGCCAGTAGGAGACAGGGGATCGAGCCTCTCGGACACACAGATACGCAGTATTTT
TRBJ2-4,TRBD1,TRBV27,once,CASSPRGSPGIQYF,TGTGCCAGCAGTCCCAGGGGGTCTCCGGGCATTCAGTACTTC
TRBJ2-7,TRBD2,TRBV7-7,.,CASSTNSGSHEQYF,TGTGCTAGCAGTACGAATAGCGGGAGTCACGAGCAGTACTTC
TRBJ2-5,.,TRBV5-6,.,CASSRQTVSETQYF,TGTGCCAGCAGCCGACAGACAGTCTCGGAGACCCAGTACTTC
TRBJ1-2,.,TRBV7-8,.,CASSSTGLFDYGYTF,TGTGCCAGCAGCTCGACAGGCCTCTTCGACTATGGCTACACCTTC
TRBJ2-7,.,TRBV27,.,CASSSVVGVWGDEQYF,TGTGCCAGCAGTTCGGTCGTGGGAGTTTGGGGGGACGAGCAGTACTTC
TRBJ2-7,.,TRBV6-1,once,CASTQTGYEQYF,TGTGCCAGCACCCAAACGGGGTACGAGCAGTACTTC
TRBJ1-6,.,TRBV5-8,.,CASSVRSLGGRTLHF,TGTGCCAGCAGCGTCCGGAGCCTTGGGGGCAGAACCCTCCACTTT
TRBJ1-1,TRBD1,TRBV6-1,few,CASTPGQVYTEAFF,TGTGCCAGCACCCCTGGACAGGTATACACTGAAGCTTTCTTT
TRBJ2-2,.,TRBV7-6,once,CASSLAHKNTGELFF,TGTGCCAGCAGCTTAGCCCACAAGAACACCGGGGAGCTGTTTTTT
TRBJ2-7,TRBD2,TRBV9,.,CASSVGGTSIYEQYF,TGTGCCAGCAGCGTAGGTGGGACTAGCATCTACGAGCAGTACTTC
TRBJ2-1,TRBD2,TRBV28,.,CASSLGTSAYNEQFF,TGTGCCAGCAGTTTGGGGACTAGCGCGTACAATGAGCAGTTCTTC
TRBJ2-2,.,TRBV6-1,.,CASSEGSGYTGELFF,TGTGCCAGCAGTGAAGGGAGCGGTTACACCGGGGAGCTGTTTTTT
TRBJ2-7,TRBD1,TRBV6-1,once,CASSDLDREDF,TGTGCCAGCAGTGACTTGGACAGGGAGGACTTC
TRBJ2-7,TRBD2,TRBV4-3,.,CASSQVAGGYGYEQYF,TGCGCCAGCAGCCAAGTGGCGGGGGGATATGGCTACGAGCAGTACTTC
TRBJ2-5,.,TRBV5-1,.,CASSLHMGGAGETQYF,TGCGCCAGCAGCCTTCACATGGGGGGGGCAGGGGAGACCCAGTACTTC
TRBJ2-7,TRBD2,TRBV29-1,.,CSVAGGRYEQYF,TGCAGCGTTGCGGGGGGGCGTTACGAGCAGTACTTC
TRBJ1-2,TRBD1,TRBV28,.,CASTLVVGQGTFGYTF,TGTGCCAGCACCCTGGTGGTCGGACAGGGGACATTTGGCTACACCTTC
TRBJ2-7,.,TRBV5-1,.,CASSLVERISYEQYF,TGCGCCAGCAGCTTGGTCGAGCGGATCTCCTACGAGCAGTACTTC
TRBJ1-2,.,TRBV6-1,.,CASSDLGRGYTF,TGTGCCAGCAGTGACTTGGGGCGCGGCTACACCTTC
TRBJ1-1,TRBD1,TRBV19,.,CASSILPGQGATEAFF,TGTGCCAGTAGTATTCTGCCTGGGCAGGGGGCGACTGAAGCTTTCTTT
TRBJ2-5,TRBD2,TRBV7-6,.,CASSLFGASGQETQYF,TGTGCCAGCAGCTTATTTGGGGCTAGCGGACAAGAGACCCAGTACTTC
TRBJ2-7,TRBD1,TRBV6-5,.,CASSLTGETYEQYF,TGTGCCAGCAGTTTGACAGGGGAGACCTACGAGCAGTACTTC
TRBJ1-2,.,TRBV19,once,CASSIRDTLSRGGYTF,TGTGCCAGTAGTATCCGGGACACGCTCTCTCGGGGTGGCTACACCTTC
TRBJ2-2,.,TRBV27,.,CAILEPSTGELFF,TGTGCCATCCTAGAGCCCTCCACCGGGGAGCTGTTTTTT
TRBJ2-5,.,TRBV20-1,once,CSALIAKTQYF,TGCAGTGCCCTAATTGCGAAGACCCAGTACTTC
TRBJ1-5,.,TRBV28,.,CASSPLLWTLEKNQPQHF,TGTGCCAGCAGTCCACTCCTATGGACTTTGGAGAAGAATCAGCCCCAGCATTTT
TRBJ1-3,.,TRBV4-1,.,CASSLGVFGNTIYF,TGCGCCAGCAGCCTCGGGGTGTTTGGAAACACCATATATTTT
TRBJ1-4,TRBD1,TRBV7-9,.,CASRTDRASNEKLFF,TGTGCCAGCAGGACCGACAGGGCGAGTAATGAAAAACTGTTTTTT
TRBJ1-5,.,TRBV28,.,CASRGSNQPQHF,TGTGCCAGCAGAGGGAGTAATCAGCCCCAGCATTTT
TRBJ2-3,TRBD2,TRBV7-6,.,CASSWTSGSSTDTQYF,TGTGCCAGCAGCTGGACTAGCGGATCTAGCACAGATACGCAGTATTTT